This passage covers 8 T cell receptor beta chains from one sample sequenced in a study of T cell repertoires in cytomegalovirus infection. TCRdb reprocessed the reads via MiXCR and lists one record per CDR3 protein. The table records more than 200,000 distinct CDR3 sequences, approximately 9.1% of them present only once. Material for sequencing was PBMCs. All receptors come from a human donor in good health (CMV status not recorded). Some clones in this sample may be carry-over from other donors' samples.

This clonotype occurred a few times. The chain recombines TRBV12-3 or TRBV12-4 with TRBJ2-3; maybe TRBD2 (6 bases). V gave up 6 bases and J gave up 10 bases, with 17 bases separating them. The CDR3 has 13 amino acids. Written as DNA, the CDR3 is TGTGCCAGCAGGGGAGGTGACGTTGGTGCGCAGTATTTT. It codes for CASRGGDVGAQYF.

This clonotype was seen repeatedly, ten times or more. This sequence joins TRBV7-2 and TRBJ2-3; 7 bases are a match to TRBD2. This CDR3 spans 15 amino acids. J gave up 5 bases and V 3 bases, and 8 bases lay outside the gene matches. Germline values: CDR1 SGHTA, CDR2 FQGNSA. This CDR3 is CASSFRGVNGDTQYF. Written as DNA, the CDR3 is TGTGCCAGCAGCTTTCGGGGGGTCAATGGAGATACGCAGTATTTT.

This clonotype was detected many times. V is TRBV7-2 and J is TRBJ1-6, with D perhaps matching TRBD1 (5 bases). The germline V and J ends were trimmed by 5 bases and 10 bases, with 18 bases remaining between them. In germline, CDR1 is SGHTA, CDR2 FQGNSA. This CDR3 spans 15 amino acids. The CDR3 sequence: CASSPSTGPGSPLHF. Written as DNA, the CDR3 is TGTGCCAGCAGCCCCTCCACAGGCCCAGGGTCACCCCTCCACTTT.

Ten or more counts support this clonotype. The V call is TRBV20-1, the J call TRBJ2-7; TRBD2 aligns across 8 bases. The CDR3 consists of 15 residues. Germline V lookup: CDR1 DFQATT, CDR2 SNEGSKA (reference sequence). J lost 0 bases, V lost 2 bases, and 6 bases had no gene match. The CDR3: CSARSPGTSSYEQYF. The CDR3 DNA is TGCAGTGCTAGATCCCCCGGGACTAGCTCCTACGAGCAGTACTTC.

This clonotype was detected many times. The chain joins TRBV6-6 to TRBJ1-1; TRBD1 is a possible D gene (5 bases). The length of the CDR3 is 15 residues. V shed 0 bases and J shed 1 base, with 9 bases lying between them. Germline V gives CDR1 MNHNY, CDR2 SVGAGI (reference sequence). The CDR3 region is CASSYSLGGNTEAFF. CDR3 DNA sequence: TGTGCCAGCAGTTACTCCTTGGGGGGGAACACTGAAGCTTTCTTT.

This clonotype was seen more than once but under ten times. The chain carries TRBV19 and TRBJ2-6; 7 bases match TRBD2. The CDR3 totals 15 residues. The ends lost 3 bases at V and 4 bases at J; junction bases unmatched: 3. Germline assignment: CDR1 LNHDA and CDR2 SQIVND (reference sequence). In DNA, the CDR3 is TGTGCCAGTAGTATCGGGGGGACCGGGGCCAACGTCCTGACTTTC. Protein: CASSIGGTGANVLTF.

This clonotype was observed many times. The chain is built from TRBV7-2 and TRBJ2-1, with 7 bases fitting TRBD1. The V gene end was trimmed by 8 bases and the J gene end by 6 bases; junction bases not matched to a gene: 7. Germline CDR1 is SGHTA and CDR2 is FQGNSA. CDR3 length: 13 residues. For the CDR3, the DNA is TGTGCCAGCGGGAGACAGGGATTCAATGAGCAGTTCTTC. Translating gives CASGRQGFNEQFF.

This clonotype was counted many times. The chain couples TRBV11-2 to TRBJ1-5; the D gene is possibly TRBD1 (6 bases). From germline, CDR1 is SGHAT and CDR2 FQNNGV. Between the trimmed V and J ends, which lost 5 bases and 5 bases, there was a span of 10 bases. There are 13 residues in the CDR3. The CDR3, as DNA: TGTGCCAGCAGCCCCAGACAGGATCAGCCCCAGCATTTT. This codes for CASSPRQDQPQHF. Full variable domain (outside the CDR3, taken from reference TRBV11-2 and TRBJ1-5): EAGVAQSPRYKIIEKRQSVAFWCNPISGHATLYWYQQILGQGPKLLIQFQNNGVVDDSQLPKDRFSAERLKGVDSTLKIQPAKLEDSAVYLCASSPRQDQPQHFGDGTRLSIL.